This entry is about one T cell receptor (beta chain). Measured with immunoSEQ multiplex PCR; TCRdb has only the in-frame clones, and not every one. The table records about 150,000 clones, approximately 90% of them present only once. This sample stems from a study of T cell responses to AZD1222 COVID-19 vaccine. The CDR3 runs to 14 residues. The chain combines TRBV12-2 with TRBJ1-2; the table's D call, TRBD1, has no DNA check behind it. TRBV12-2 is a pseudogene. The sample was peripheral blood, taken on day 0 of AZD1222 vaccination. This TCR derives from an adult in good health. The CDR3 sequence: CASRLAQRGYGYTF. The CDR3 nucleotides are TGTGCAAGTCGCTTAGCACAAAGGGGGTATGGCTACACCTTC.